Described below is a single T cell receptor beta chain sequence and its context. This specimen belongs to a study of beta chain features in type 1 diabetes. Expressed TCRB transcripts were sequenced, since all the RNA that had been isolated was reverse transcribed. The assay was immunoSEQ multiplex PCR, and TCRdb's table has in-frame clones only and misses some. The table includes 240,000 or so clones, under 70% detected once. Sequencing was carried out using naive CD4+ T cells from blood. The sequence was obtained from a man aged 30 to 39 in good health.

The CDR3 bases are TGCGCCAGCAGCTTGTTTCAGGGATCAGATACGCAGTATTTT. Protein: CASSLFQGSDTQYF. J is TRBJ2-3 and V is TRBV5-1, with D perhaps TRBD1 (5 bases). Germline CDR1 and CDR2: SGHRS and YFSETQ. V gave up 1 base and J gave up 4 bases, with 10 bases separating them. The CDR3 extends over 14 amino acids.